The clone carrying this T cell receptor beta chain was seen a single time. This sample is drawn from a study of blood T cell repertoires in COVID-19. The wider study: Researchers got acute and convalescent COVID-19 samples from the United States, Italy and Spain. Nucleic acid was either cDNA or gDNA, and it came from T cells, B-cell-depleted T cells, or PBMCs.

TCRdb's table, derived via immunoSEQ multiplex PCR, lists solely in-frame clones and lacks some. This table has some 96,000 clones, approximately 86% appearing once. This CDR3 region has 15 residues. CDR1 is LNHDA, CDR2 SQIVND, per germline (reference sequence). Trimming took off 2 bases at V and 0 bases at J, with 8 bases between the two ends. Sequences were obtained from peripheral blood. The source is a man older than 75 with acute or convalescent COVID-19. This rearrangement joins TRBV19 to TRBJ1-5; D unclear. CDR3 in amino acids: CASSITSNSNQPQHF. The CDR3 DNA reads TGTGCCAGTAGTATAACTAGCAATAGCAATCAGCCCCAGCATTTT.